This T cell receptor (beta chain) came from a study of metastatic and nonmetastatic thyroid tumors. Nobody among the patients had been given any treatment before thyroid surgery. TCRdb reprocessed the PCR reads via MiXCR. The sample contains around 38,000 clones, around 28% of which appear only once. The sample holds a few counts of this clone. Germline assignment: CDR1 MGHRA and CDR2 YSYEKL. The CDR3 sequence is 14 residues long. V lost 2 bases and J lost 7, with 14 bases in between. Sequences were obtained from blood. The chain couples TRBV4-1 to TRBJ1-2; D is undetermined. The receptor comes from a male donor with papillary thyroid cancer or a benign thyroid nodule (not recorded which). Some clones in this sample may be carry-over from other donors' samples. CDR3 sequence reads: CASSQPRLSSGYTF. The CDR3 DNA reads as TGCGCCAGCAGCCAACCCCGACTAAGCTCTGGCTACACCTTC.